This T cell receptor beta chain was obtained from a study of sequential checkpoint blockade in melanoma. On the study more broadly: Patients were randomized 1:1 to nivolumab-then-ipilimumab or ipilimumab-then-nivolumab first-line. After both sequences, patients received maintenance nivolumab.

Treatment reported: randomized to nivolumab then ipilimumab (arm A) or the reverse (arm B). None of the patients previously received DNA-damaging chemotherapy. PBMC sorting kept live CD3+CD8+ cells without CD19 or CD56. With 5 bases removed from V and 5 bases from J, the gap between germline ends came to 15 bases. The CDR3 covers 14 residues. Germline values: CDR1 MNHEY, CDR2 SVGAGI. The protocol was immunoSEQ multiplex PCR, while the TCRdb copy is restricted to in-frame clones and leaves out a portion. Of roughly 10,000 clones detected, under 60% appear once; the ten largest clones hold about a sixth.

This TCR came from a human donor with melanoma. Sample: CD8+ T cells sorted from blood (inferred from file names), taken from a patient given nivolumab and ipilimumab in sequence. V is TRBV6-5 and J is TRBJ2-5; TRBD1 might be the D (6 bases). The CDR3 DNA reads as TGTGCCAGCAGTCACCGGGCGCAGGGGGAGACCCAGTACTTC. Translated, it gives CASSHRAQGETQYF.